This T cell receptor (beta chain) was sequenced in a study of T cells after yellow fever vaccination. Turning to the study itself: The SMART-Seq v4 Ultra Low Input method served to prepare the low-cell-number fractions.

Conversion of TCR transcripts into cDNA relied on 5'RACE template switching, which added a universal primer site and UMIs. TCRdb passed the 5' RACE reads through MiXCR, listing each CDR3 protein once. Of 400,000 or so distinct CDR3 sequences detected, around 20% appear once; the ten largest clones hold 18%. This clonotype was observed a few times. Antigen: not known. Whole-study results and caveats: Post-booster reappearance was seen for most primary-vaccination clones (about 96% CD4, 85% to 90% CD8).

CDR3 length: 11 residues. Germline CDR1 and CDR2: MDHEN and SYDVKM. V dropped 6 bases and J dropped 1 base, with 0 bases sitting between them. This chain links TRBV28 with TRBJ1-4; D is undetermined. This clonotype originated in a man aged 18-30 years who received the YFV17D yellow fever vaccine. The source was PBMCs, collected before the yellow fever booster vaccination. The CDR3 coding sequence is TGTGCCAGCAGAACTAATGAAAAACTGTTTTTT. Amino acid sequence: CASRTNEKLFF.